This T cell receptor beta chain was captured in a study of blood T cell repertoires in COVID-19. For the study at large: Acute and convalescent COVID-19 specimens originated in the United States, Italy and Spain. Nucleic acid was either cDNA or gDNA, and it came from T cells, B-cell-depleted T cells, or PBMCs.

The V end lost 3 bases, the J end lost 2 bases, and 8 bases lay between the germline ends. The CDR3 is made up of 13 amino acids. In germline, CDR1 is MGHRA, CDR2 YSYEKL. Per the authors' pipeline: Amplification of reference gene primers was used by the study to estimate nucleated cell counts. Profiling relied on immunoSEQ multiplex PCR, and the TCRdb table lists in-frame clones only, not all of them. Clonal size and the V and J genes are those of that table, whereas D and trimming came from the DNA. The sample has about 260,000 clones, less than 90% seen once. The chain couples TRBV4-1 to TRBJ2-7, with a possible D match to TRBD2 (5 bases). The sample comprised peripheral blood. This clonotype was obtained from a man between 25 and 39 years old with active or convalescent COVID-19. The DNA of the CDR3 is TGCGCCAGCAGCCAGGAGGTTCCCTACGAGCAGTACTTC. This translates into CASSQEVPYEQYF.